A selection of T cell receptor beta chains follows, all from one sample in a study of T-cell reconstitution after alpha-beta-depleted transplantation in children. TCRdb used MiXCR to reprocess the PCR reads, holding one entry per CDR3 protein. The data show under 250,000 distinct CDR3 sequences, about 7% seen once. Sequences were derived from PBMCs, sampled before TCRalphabeta/CD19-depleted stem cell transplant. The receptors here all came from a boy under 10 years old with acute lymphoblastic leukemia, due to receive a stem cell transplant. CDR3s include the opening cysteine and the closing phenylalanine or tryptophan. D genes are given only for firm matches. Size is stated for part of the rows, as once, few or many counts, or as a class when the clone is expanded.

>-|TRBJ1-1|TRBV28|-
CATHHSVVNTEAFF
TGTGCCACCCACCACTCGGTCGTGAACACTGAAGCTTTCTTT
>few|TRBJ2-1|TRBV10-2|TRBD2
CASRGTSFHEQFF
TGCGCCAGCAGGGGGACTAGTTTCCATGAGCAGTTCTTC
>few|TRBJ1-4|TRBV4-3|TRBD1
CASSQDRRGRREKLFF
TGCGCCAGCAGCCAAGATAGGAGGGGGCGAAGGGAAAAACTGTTTTTT
>many|TRBJ2-5|TRBV7-2|-
CASSAGYPIGTQYF
TGTGCCAGCAGCGCGGGCTACCCGATAGGGACCCAGTACTTC
>many|TRBJ2-7|TRBV27|-
CASSFGQGYEQYF
TGTGCCAGCAGTTTCGGGCAGGGCTACGAGCAGTACTTC
>many|TRBJ1-3|TRBV20-1|-
CSARRGARDTIYF
TGCAGTGCTAGAAGGGGGGCCAGGGACACCATATATTTT
>many|TRBJ1-1|TRBV7-3|-
CASSLTPENTEAFF
TGTGCCAGCAGCTTAACGCCTGAGAACACTGAAGCTTTCTTT
>many|TRBJ2-3|TRBV6-2/TRBV6-3|-
CASSYSGQRGDTQYF
TGTGCCAGCAGTTACTCGGGACAAAGGGGAGATACGCAGTATTTT
>many|TRBJ1-2|TRBV18|-
CASSPMDSTNYGYTF
TGTGCCAGCTCACCAATGGACAGCACTAACTATGGCTACACCTTC
>many|TRBJ1-1|TRBV29-1|-
CSVEEGDTEAFF
TGCAGCGTTGAAGAAGGAGACACTGAAGCTTTCTTT
>many|TRBJ2-7|TRBV7-9|-
CASSFSNRAAYEQYF
TGTGCCAGCAGCTTCAGTAACAGGGCGGCCTACGAGCAGTACTTC
>-|TRBJ2-5|TRBV9|-
CASSVTGQETQYF
TGTGCCAGCAGCGTCACAGGGCAAGAGACCCAGTACTTC
>many|TRBJ2-7|TRBV7-2|-
CASSPQASYEQYF
TGTGCCAGCAGCCCCCAGGCGTCCTACGAGCAGTACTTC
>few|TRBJ2-5|TRBV11-2|TRBD2
CASSLVASGREGTQYF
TGTGCCAGCAGCTTAGTGGCTAGCGGGAGAGAAGGGACCCAGTACTTC
>many|TRBJ2-3|TRBV28|TRBD2
CASSAGGGHRDTQYF
TGTGCCAGCAGTGCCGGGGGGGGCCACCGAGATACGCAGTATTTT
>many|TRBJ1-5|TRBV9|-
CASSATGLDQPQHF
TGTGCCAGCAGCGCCACAGGGTTAGATCAGCCCCAGCATTTT
>few|TRBJ2-2|TRBV28|TRBD1
CASSLSGGTWELFF
TGTGCCAGCAGTTTATCAGGGGGCACCTGGGAGCTGTTTTTT
>many|TRBJ2-5|TRBV28|TRBD2
CASSRKGLAGGRETQYF
TGTGCCAGCAGCCGAAAAGGACTAGCGGGGGGAAGGGAGACCCAGTACTTC
>few|TRBJ2-7|TRBV28|-
CASNRAPYEQYF
TGTGCCAGCAACCGGGCCCCCTACGAGCAGTACTTC
>-|TRBJ2-7|TRBV28|-
CASSFPGADYEQYF
TGTGCCAGCAGTTTCCCGGGAGCAGACTACGAGCAGTACTTC
>many|TRBJ2-2|TRBV27|TRBD1
CASSTRQGANSGELFF
TGTGCCAGCAGTACCCGACAGGGGGCTAATTCCGGGGAGCTGTTTTTT
>few|TRBJ1-2|TRBV6-5|-
CASSYSEDYGYTF
TGTGCCAGCAGTTACTCGGAAGACTATGGCTACACCTTC
>few|TRBJ2-2|TRBV7-8|TRBD2
CASSLQTSSGTGELFF
TGTGCCAGCAGCTTACAGACTAGCTCGGGCACCGGGGAGCTGTTTTTT
>-|TRBJ1-5|TRBV3-1|TRBD1
CASSPDRGQPQHF
TGTGCCAGCAGCCCTGACAGGGGTCAGCCCCAGCATTTT
>many|TRBJ2-3|TRBV20-1|-
CSAYSTDTQYF
TGCAGTGCTTATAGCACAGATACGCAGTATTTT
>-|TRBJ2-5|TRBV28|TRBD1
CASSQGDTQETQYF
TGTGCCAGCAGTCAGGGGGATACACAAGAGACCCAGTACTTC
>many|TRBJ2-1|TRBV9|TRBD2
CASSPSTSGGPRVSEQFF
TGTGCCAGCAGCCCTTCGACTAGCGGGGGGCCCAGAGTATCTGAGCAGTTCTTC
>many|TRBJ2-3|TRBV20-1|TRBD2
CSIEREGTDTQYF
TGCAGTATTGAGCGGGAGGGCACAGATACGCAGTATTTT
>many|TRBJ2-5|TRBV7-2|TRBD1
CASSTRQGEETQYF
TGTGCCAGCAGCACGAGACAGGGGGAAGAGACCCAGTACTTC
>few|TRBJ1-1|TRBV20-1|TRBD1
CRGQGMGNTEAFF
TGCAGGGGACAGGGGATGGGGAACACTGAAGCTTTCTTT
>many|TRBJ2-7|TRBV29-1|-
CSVALPYEQYF
TGCAGCGTTGCCCTACCCTACGAGCAGTACTTC
>few|TRBJ1-4|TRBV28|-
CASSTTRAGGRYNEKLFF
TGTGCCAGCAGTACCACCCGGGCCGGAGGGCGTTATAATGAAAAACTGTTTTTT
>-|TRBJ1-1|TRBV29-1|TRBD1
CSVEEGANTEAFF
TGCAGCGTTGAGGAGGGGGCGAACACTGAAGCTTTCTTT
>many|TRBJ2-2|TRBV28|TRBD1
CASSQGQGAAQRAGELFF
TGTGCCAGCAGTCAAGGACAGGGGGCGGCCCAGCGGGCCGGGGAGCTGTTTTTT
>many|TRBJ2-1|TRBV5-6|-
CASSLDFEQFF
TGTGCCAGCAGCTTGGACTTCGAGCAGTTCTTC
>many|TRBJ2-1|TRBV20-1|-
CSAPWVGYEQFF
TGCAGTGCTCCCTGGGTGGGGTATGAGCAGTTCTTC
>-|TRBJ1-6|TRBV20-1|TRBD1
CSARPGGTGVSPLHF
TGCAGTGCTAGACCTGGGGGGACAGGGGTCTCACCCCTCCACTTT
>few|TRBJ1-2|TRBV16|-
CASSQSMAGALYGYTF
TGTGCCAGCAGCCAATCGATGGCAGGAGCTCTCTATGGCTACACCTTC
>many|TRBJ2-2|TRBV20-1|-
CSVLFRAGELFF
TGCAGTGTTCTCTTTCGGGCCGGGGAGCTGTTTTTT
>few|TRBJ2-3|TRBV5-1|TRBD2
CASSLESIAGSTDTQYF
TGCGCCAGCAGCTTGGAGTCGATAGCGGGGAGCACCGATACGCAGTATTTT
>few|TRBJ1-2|TRBV4-3|TRBD1
CASSLAPGQGWGYTF
TGCGCCAGCAGCCTAGCCCCGGGACAGGGATGGGGCTACACCTTC
>many|TRBJ2-1|TRBV28|-
CASRAGMREQFF
TGTGCCAGCCGTGCCGGCATGCGTGAGCAGTTCTTC
>-|TRBJ1-1|TRBV20-1|-
CSASPPAANTEAFF
TGCAGTGCCAGCCCCCCAGCAGCCAACACTGAAGCTTTCTTT
>many|TRBJ1-2|TRBV12-3/TRBV12-4|-
CASSFRGGGDGYTF
TGTGCCAGCAGTTTTCGGGGAGGCGGCGATGGCTACACCTTC
>few|TRBJ2-3|TRBV5-1|TRBD2
CASSFRGERGSTDTQYF
TGCGCCAGCAGCTTCCGTGGGGAGCGGGGTAGCACAGATACGCAGTATTTT